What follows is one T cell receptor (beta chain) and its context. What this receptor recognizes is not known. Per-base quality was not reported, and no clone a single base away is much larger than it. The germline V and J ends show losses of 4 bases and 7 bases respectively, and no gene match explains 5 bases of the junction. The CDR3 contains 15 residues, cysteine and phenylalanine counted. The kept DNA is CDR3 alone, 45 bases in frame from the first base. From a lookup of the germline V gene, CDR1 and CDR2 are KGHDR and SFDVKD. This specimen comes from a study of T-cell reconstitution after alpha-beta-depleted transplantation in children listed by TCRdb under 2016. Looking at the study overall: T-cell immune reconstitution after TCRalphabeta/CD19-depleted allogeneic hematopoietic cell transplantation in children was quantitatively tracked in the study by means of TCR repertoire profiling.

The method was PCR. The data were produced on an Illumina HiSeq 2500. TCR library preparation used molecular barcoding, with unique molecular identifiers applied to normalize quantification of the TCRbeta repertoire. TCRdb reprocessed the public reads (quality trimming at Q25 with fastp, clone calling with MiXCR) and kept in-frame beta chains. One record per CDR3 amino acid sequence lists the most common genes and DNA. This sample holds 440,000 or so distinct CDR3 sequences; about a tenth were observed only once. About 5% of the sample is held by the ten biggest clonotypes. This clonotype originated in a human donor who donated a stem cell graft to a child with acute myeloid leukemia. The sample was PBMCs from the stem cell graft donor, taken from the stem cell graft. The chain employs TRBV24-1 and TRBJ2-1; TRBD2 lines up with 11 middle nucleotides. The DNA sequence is TGTGCCACCAGTGACCCCGGGACTAGCGGTAATGAGCAGTTCTTC. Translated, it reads CATSDPGTSGNEQFF.